The 20 T cell receptor beta chains below were found in one sample sequenced in a study of human T cells and chemical hapten exposure. The time point was: pre-sensitization, week 0. Treatment in this sample: therapeutic diphenylcyclopropenone sensitization with weekly scalp DPC. TCRdb redid the calling of the RACE reads with MiXCR, one entry per CDR3 protein. The sample has around 250,000 distinct CDR3 sequences, about 9% seen once. This material consisted of whole blood, taken in connection with sensitization to the hapten diphenylcyclopropenone (DPC). The receptors shown here come from a woman in her forties with alopecia areata. Some clones in this sample may be carry-over from other donors' samples.

This clonotype occurred a few times. The J gene is TRBJ2-1, the V gene TRBV5-1; D gene ambiguous. Trimming cost V 0 bases and J 2 bases, with 6 bases left between them. Germline V gene lookup returns CDR1 SGHRS and CDR2 YFSETQ. The CDR3 covers 14 residues. Here the CDR3 reads CASSLEAPYNEQFF. Written as DNA, the CDR3 is TGCGCCAGCAGCTTGGAGGCCCCCTACAATGAGCAGTTCTTC.

This clonotype appeared a few times. The chain recombines TRBV28 with TRBJ2-1, with 8 bases matching TRBD2. Trimming removed 7 bases from V and 7 bases from J; junction bases left unmatched: 6. The CDR3 spans 13 residues. Germline V gene sequence: CDR1 MDHEN, CDR2 SYDVKM. CDR3 sequence: CASTPGGGNEQFF. The CDR3 DNA follows: TGTGCCAGCACCCCCGGGGGGGGGAATGAGCAGTTCTTC.

This clonotype showed up just a few times. The V call is TRBV28, the J call TRBJ2-7, with TRBD1 matching 8 bases. With V trimmed by 10 bases and J by 1 base, 3 bases remained unmatched. The CDR3 totals 12 residues. Germline CDR1 is MDHEN and CDR2 is SYDVKM. The CDR3 reads CATRQGSYEQYF. The CDR3 DNA is TGTGCCACCAGACAGGGGTCCTACGAGCAGTACTTC.

This clonotype showed up many times. V and J are TRBV28 and TRBJ2-5; 8 nucleotides align to TRBD1. This CDR3 spans 16 amino acids. The V segment lost 3 bases and the J segment 5 bases; nucleotides outside the gene matches: 11. Germline V CDR1 and CDR2: MDHEN, SYDVKM. The CDR3 bases are TGTGCCAGCAGTTTGTACCCACAGGGGGTATTGGAGACCCAGTACTTC. Its translation: CASSLYPQGVLETQYF.

In its sample, this clonotype was seen a few times. CDR3 nucleotide sequence: TGTGCCAGCAGTGAAGACAGCACAGATACGCAGTATTTT. Its protein product is CASSEDSTDTQYF. This chain connects TRBV6-1 to TRBJ2-3, with D uncertain. Germline CDR1 reads MNHNS; CDR2 reads SASEGT. The CDR3 covers 13 residues. V lost 1 base and J lost 0, with 2 bases in between.

The chain has TRBV29-1 and TRBJ2-7; 8 nucleotides match TRBD1. V was pared by 6 bases and J by 2 bases, with 3 bases of the junction left unmatched. The CDR3 has 12 residues. The germline V gene has CDR1 SQVTM and CDR2 ANQGSEA. CDR3 residues: CSVSTGAYEQYF. Here the CDR3 DNA reads TGCAGCGTCTCGACAGGGGCCTACGAGCAGTACTTC.

This clonotype has more than one count but fewer than ten. V usage is TRBV4-1 and J usage is TRBJ1-4; 8 positions match TRBD1. This CDR3 contains 15 residues. Germline V gene data show CDR1 as MGHRA and CDR2 as YSYEKL. The junction had 11 bases not matched to a gene; V was cut back by 6 bases and J by 8 bases. The CDR3 nucleotides are TGCGCCAGCAGTCGCGTGGGGACAGGCGAAGAAAAACTGTTTTTT. Translating it yields CASSRVGTGEEKLFF.

The chain combines TRBV5-4 with TRBJ1-6; D not resolved. This CDR3 is 16 amino acids long. Trimming left V 2 bases short and J 7 bases short, with 16 bases between. Per germline, CDR1 SGHNT and CDR2 YYREEE (reference sequence). The CDR3 is CASSFRAGLLNSPLHF. In nucleotides, the CDR3 is TGTGCCAGCAGCTTTCGCGCCGGGCTGTTGAATTCACCCCTCCACTTT.

This clonotype was seen a few times. The rearrangement links TRBV5-1 to TRBJ2-7; TRBD2 might be the D (6 bases). CDR3 length: 13 residues. The germline V gene has CDR1 SGHRS and CDR2 YFSETQ. V was pared by 6 bases and J by 1 base, with 11 bases between. The CDR3 DNA sequence: TGCGCCAGCAATATGGCGGGATCCTACGAGCAGTACTTC. Translation: CASNMAGSYEQYF.

There are many counts of this clonotype. This sequence joins TRBV6-6 and TRBJ2-1; D is unresolved. Trimming removed 7 bases from V and 8 bases from J, with 6 bases in between. This CDR3 has 10 residues. Germline CDR1 is MNHNY and CDR2 is SVGAGI (reference sequence). This CDR3 reads CASNSDEQFF. The CDR3 DNA reads as TGTGCCAGCAACTCCGATGAGCAGTTCTTC.

This rearrangement joins TRBV5-1 to TRBJ2-1; D call uncertain. With 4 bases removed from V and 5 bases from J, the gap between germline ends came to 13 bases. There are 14 residues in the CDR3. CDR1 SGHRS and CDR2 YFSETQ come from the germline V gene. In DNA form, the CDR3 reads TGCGCCAGCAGCACAAGGTGGAAAAACAATGAGCAGTTCTTC. Translating it yields CASSTRWKNNEQFF.

This clonotype was observed many times. The chain employs TRBV6-2 or TRBV6-3 and TRBJ1-1; a weak D match, TRBD1 (5 bases). With 2 bases removed from V and 4 bases from J, the gap between germline ends came to 20 bases. The germline V gene encodes CDR1 MNHEY and CDR2 SVGEGT. The CDR3 length is 17 residues. The CDR3, as DNA: TGTGCCAGCAGTTACGACTCTATTGTTGGGGCATTCACTGAAGCTTTCTTT. It is translated as CASSYDSIVGAFTEAFF.

The CDR3 sequence is CATTSGTSYEQYF. In DNA form, the CDR3 reads TGTGCCACTACTAGCGGGACTTCCTACGAGCAGTACTTC. The rearrangement links TRBV19 to TRBJ2-7; 10 positions match TRBD2. CDR1 is LNHDA and CDR2 is SQIVND in the germline V gene (reference sequence). After removal of 10 bases from V and 1 base from J, the junction contained 4 bases not matched to a gene. The CDR3 contains 13 residues.

This clonotype was seen many times. This rearrangement joins TRBV7-6 to TRBJ2-2, with D unresolved. The CDR3 is 13 amino acids. CDR1 SGHVS and CDR2 FNYEAQ come from the germline V gene. The V and J ends lost 0 bases and 3 bases respectively, with 2 bases between them. This CDR3 reads CASSLAYTGELFF. DNA for the CDR3: TGTGCCAGCAGCTTAGCCTACACCGGGGAGCTGTTTTTT.

This clonotype has a handful of counts. The V call is TRBV20-1, the J call TRBJ2-3, with unresolved D. Germline V lookup: CDR1 DFQATT, CDR2 SNEGSKA (reference sequence). The CDR3 runs 16 residues. The V and J ends lost 1 base and 6 bases respectively, with 20 bases between them. As DNA, the CDR3 is TGCAGTGCTAGAGGCGGTAACGGGCCGGCCGGGGATACGCAGTATTTT. Amino acids: CSARGGNGPAGDTQYF.

This clonotype was picked up many times. The chain couples TRBV7-2 to TRBJ2-1; no definite D call. CDR1 is SGHTA, CDR2 FQGNSA, per germline. The CDR3 totals 12 residues. Trimming cost V 1 base and J 9 bases, with 7 bases left between them. The CDR3 DNA reads TGTGCCAGCAGCTTAGGGCTTAGTGAGCAGTTCTTC. Protein product: CASSLGLSEQFF.

This clonotype has more than one count but fewer than ten. The chain joins TRBV6-6 to TRBJ2-7; the D call may be TRBD1 or TRBD2 (5 bases each). The CDR3 contains 16 residues. With 0 bases removed from V and 0 bases from J, the gap between germline ends came to 12 bases. Germline V lookup: CDR1 MNHNY, CDR2 SVGAGI (reference sequence). For the CDR3, the DNA is TGTGCCAGCAGTTACTCGGCCGGGACGGCCTCCTACGAGCAGTACTTC. Protein product: CASSYSAGTASYEQYF.

This clonotype was seen a handful of times. The chain links TRBV3-1 to TRBJ1-2, with TRBD1 identical over 9 bases. The V segment lost 1 base and the J segment 8 bases; nucleotides outside the gene matches: 2. Germline values: CDR1 LGHDT, CDR2 YNNKEL (reference sequence). CDR3 size: 13 residues. This CDR3 reads CASSQATGGGYTF. CDR3 nucleotide sequence: TGTGCCAGCAGCCAAGCTACAGGGGGCGGCTACACCTTC.

The gene calls are TRBV19 and TRBJ2-1; D remains unclear. The CDR3 loop spans 12 amino acids. Germline CDR1 is LNHDA and CDR2 is SQIVND (reference sequence). Trimming took off 0 bases at V and 9 bases at J, with 6 bases between the two ends. The CDR3 protein is CASSIDRAEQFF. The CDR3 nucleotides are TGTGCCAGTAGTATAGATCGGGCTGAGCAGTTCTTC.

This clonotype has a count of ten or more. The chain couples TRBV28 to TRBJ2-7; D is possibly TRBD1 (6 bases). V lost 5 bases, J lost 1 base, and 12 bases lay in between. The CDR3 runs to 14 residues. Per the germline V gene, CDR1 is MDHEN and CDR2 is SYDVKM. The CDR3 region is CASSTTGTSYEQYF. DNA of the CDR3: TGTGCCAGCAGTACGACCGGGACATCCTACGAGCAGTACTTC.